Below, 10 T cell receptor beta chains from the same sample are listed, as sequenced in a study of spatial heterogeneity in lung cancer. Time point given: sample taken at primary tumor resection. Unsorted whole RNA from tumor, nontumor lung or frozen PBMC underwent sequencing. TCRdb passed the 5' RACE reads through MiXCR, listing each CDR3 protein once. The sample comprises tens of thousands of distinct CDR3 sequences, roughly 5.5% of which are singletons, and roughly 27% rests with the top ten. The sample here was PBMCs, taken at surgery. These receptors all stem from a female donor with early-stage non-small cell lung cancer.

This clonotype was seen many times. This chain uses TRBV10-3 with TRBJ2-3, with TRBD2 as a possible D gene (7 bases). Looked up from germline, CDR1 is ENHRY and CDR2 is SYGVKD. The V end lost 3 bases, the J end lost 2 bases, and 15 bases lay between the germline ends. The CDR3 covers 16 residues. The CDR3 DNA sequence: TGTGCCATCAGTGATACGGGGGGCTCGTACACAGATACGCAGTATTTT. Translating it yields CAISDTGGSYTDTQYF.

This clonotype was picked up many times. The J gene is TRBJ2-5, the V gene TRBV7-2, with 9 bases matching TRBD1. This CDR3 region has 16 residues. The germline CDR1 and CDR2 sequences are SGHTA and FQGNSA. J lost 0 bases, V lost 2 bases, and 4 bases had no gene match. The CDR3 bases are TGTGCCAGCAGCTTAAAGACAGGGGGTAACCAAGAGACCCAGTACTTC. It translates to CASSLKTGGNQETQYF.

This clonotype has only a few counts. The CDR3 sequence: CASPFIPDRGRRETQYF. The CDR3 DNA reads TGTGCCAGCCCGTTTATCCCGGACAGGGGGCGTCGGGAGACCCAGTACTTC. The J gene is TRBJ2-5, the V gene TRBV6-1, with 11 bases fitting TRBD1. This CDR3 region has 17 residues. The ends lost 8 bases at V and 5 bases at J; junction bases unmatched: 16. Germline V gene sequence: CDR1 MNHNS, CDR2 SASEGT.

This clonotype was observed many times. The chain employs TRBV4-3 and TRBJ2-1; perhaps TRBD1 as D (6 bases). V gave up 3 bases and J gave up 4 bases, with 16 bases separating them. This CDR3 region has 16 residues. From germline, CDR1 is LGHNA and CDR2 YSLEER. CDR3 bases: TGCGCCAGCAGCCATCGACCAGGGGAATTATACAATGAGCAGTTCTTC. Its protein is CASSHRPGELYNEQFF.

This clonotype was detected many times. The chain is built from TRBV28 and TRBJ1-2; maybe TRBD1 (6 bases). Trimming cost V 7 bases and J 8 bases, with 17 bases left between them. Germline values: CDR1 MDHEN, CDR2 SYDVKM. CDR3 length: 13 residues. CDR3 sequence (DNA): TGTGCCAGCACCCCACAGGGAGTCTGGGGCTACACCTTC. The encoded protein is CASTPQGVWGYTF.

CDR3 bases: TGCAGTGCTAGACCCGACAGGGGGCAGAACTATGGCTACACCTTC. This codes for CSARPDRGQNYGYTF. V gene TRBV20-1 combines with J gene TRBJ1-2; TRBD1 matches 10 bases. The CDR3 is 15 amino acids. Losses at the gene ends were 2 bases for V and 2 bases for J; bases not matched to a gene: 5. Germline values: CDR1 DFQATT, CDR2 SNEGSKA (reference sequence).

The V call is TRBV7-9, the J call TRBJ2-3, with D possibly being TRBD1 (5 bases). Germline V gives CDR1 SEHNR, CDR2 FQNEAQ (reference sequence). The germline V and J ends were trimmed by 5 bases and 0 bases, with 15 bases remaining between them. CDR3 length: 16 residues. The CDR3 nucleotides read TGTGCCAGCAGCCCCCGCGACAGCCCAAGCACAGATACGCAGTATTTT. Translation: CASSPRDSPSTDTQYF.

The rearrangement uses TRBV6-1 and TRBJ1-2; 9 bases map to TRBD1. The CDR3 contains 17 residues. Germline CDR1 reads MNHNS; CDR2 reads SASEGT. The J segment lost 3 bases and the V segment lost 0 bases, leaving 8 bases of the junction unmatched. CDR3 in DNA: TGTGCCAGCAGTGAAGCCCCTACAGGGGGCCGGTACTATGGCTACACCTTC. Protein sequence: CASSEAPTGGRYYGYTF.

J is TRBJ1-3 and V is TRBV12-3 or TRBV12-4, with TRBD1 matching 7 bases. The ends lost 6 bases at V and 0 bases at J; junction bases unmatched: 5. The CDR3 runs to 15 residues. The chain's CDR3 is CASRGTANSGNTIYF. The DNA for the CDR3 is TGTGCCAGCAGGGGGACAGCCAACTCTGGAAACACCATATATTTT.

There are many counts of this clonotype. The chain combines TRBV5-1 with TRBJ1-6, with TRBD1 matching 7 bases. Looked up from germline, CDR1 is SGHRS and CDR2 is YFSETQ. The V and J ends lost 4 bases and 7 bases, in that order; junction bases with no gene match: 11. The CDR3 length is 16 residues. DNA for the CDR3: TGCGCCAGCAGCCGTGAACCGGGACAGAGCAATTCACCCCTCCACTTT. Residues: CASSREPGQSNSPLHF.